This TCR beta chain appears in the sequencing data of a study of T cell responses to AZD1222 COVID-19 vaccine. Study-wide context: Investigators merged groups given second doses at roughly 4 or roughly 12 weeks. The study, taken as a whole, reports: The breadth and depth of Spike-specific TCRs increased once two AZD1222 doses had been given. Repertoire sampling occurred only after the peak T cell response. At study baseline, merely roughly 6 AZD1222 recipients were seropositive.

The germline CDR1 and CDR2 sequences are LGHNA and YNFKEQ. The V segment lost 1 base and the J segment 5 bases; nucleotides outside the gene matches: 8. The CDR3 is made up of 16 amino acids. The method was immunoSEQ multiplex PCR; TCRdb's version includes in-frame clones alone and lacks a portion of them. The sample lists 200,000 or so clones, about nine tenths occurring once. As for this clone: Its antigen is still unknown.

Sequenced material: peripheral blood, taken on day 0 of AZD1222 vaccination. The V and J genes are TRBV4-2 and TRBJ2-1, with 7 bases matching TRBD2. The TCR comes from an adult in good health. In DNA form, the CDR3 reads TGTGCCAGCAGCCAAGTAGGCGGGAGCTCTCACAATGAGCAGTTCTTC. It is translated as CASSQVGGSSHNEQFF.